What follows describes a single T cell receptor beta chain. The antigen is undetermined. A much larger clone differs by one base, so this may be a read error. The sample originates from a study of blood T cells in healthy people across ages. Across the whole study: Per two T cells, template switching captured roughly one barcoded beta molecule.

The germline V gene encodes CDR1 MNHEY and CDR2 SMNVEV (reference sequence). Losses at the gene ends were 2 bases for V and 3 bases for J; bases not matched to a gene: 18. This CDR3 is 19 amino acids long. The study drew donors from healthy Caucasian individuals in Russia aged roughly 6 to 90. Primed by a sample-barcoded 5' primer and a J-beta primer mix, a second PCR proceeded for about 6 to 11 cycles. TCRdb re-called the 5' RACE reads through MiXCR, storing one row per CDR3 protein. In the table there are 730,000 or so distinct CDR3 sequences, around 38% of which are singletons. Study-level findings and limits: It was the long-lived donors that had more naive CD4+ cells and higher diversity than aged donors.

This chain joins TRBV27 and TRBJ1-1, with 7 bases identical to TRBD1. This sequence originates from an elderly man in good health. Sequenced sample: blood. CDR3 DNA: TGTGCCAGCAGTTTAATAGCCCACTTCCCCGGGACAGCTTACACTGAAGCTTTCTTT. Amino acids: CASSLIAHFPGTAYTEAFF.